The 18 T cell receptor beta chains below all came from one sample that was sequenced in a study of Ad26.COV2.S vaccination and SARS-CoV-2 variants. Produced via immunoSEQ multiplex PCR; TCRdb's table is partial and in-frame only. The sample includes about 440,000 clones, roughly 91% of them seen just once. Noted treatment: some 19 received Ad26.COV2.S at low or high dose, single or two shots; about five received placebo; per-sample allocation not given. Repertoires come from day 63 after the first vaccine or placebo injection. The sequencing used peripheral blood, collected in a trial of Ad26.COV2.S vaccine versus placebo. The receptors shown here come from a person between 18 and 65 years old who received the Ad26.COV2.S COVID-19 vaccine or a placebo.

The rearrangement uses TRBV7-2 and TRBJ1-5, with 8 bases lining up with TRBD1. The CDR3 is 16 residues long. V shed 3 bases and J 1 base; nucleotides not matched to a gene: 5. Germline V gene lookup returns CDR1 SGHTA and CDR2 FQGNSA. CDR3 coding DNA: TGTGCCAGCAGCTTGGGTGGACAGGGCAGCAATCAGCCCCAGCATTTT. Its translation is CASSLGGQGSNQPQHF.

This chain joins TRBV29-1 and TRBJ2-7, with 7 positions matching TRBD1. The CDR3 has 12 amino acids. Trimming removed 6 bases from V and 4 bases from J; junction bases left unmatched: 6. The germline V gene has CDR1 SQVTM and CDR2 ANQGSEA. CDR3 in amino acids: CSVGDSVYEQYF. The CDR3 region has the DNA TGCAGCGTCGGGGACAGCGTATACGAGCAGTACTTC.

The chain joins TRBV2 to TRBJ1-2, with 8 bases that match TRBD1. CDR1 and CDR2 from the germline V gene are SNHLY and FYNNEI. With V trimmed by 11 bases and J by 2 bases, 10 bases remained unmatched. CDR3 length: 14 residues. This chain's CDR3 is CAPYRDRTNYGYTF. The DNA of the CDR3 is TGTGCCCCATACCGGGACAGGACAAACTATGGCTACACCTTC. Variable domain in full (rest from reference TRBV2 and TRBJ1-2): EPEVTQTPSHQVTQMGQEVILRCVPISNHLYFYWYRQILGQKVEFLVSFYNNEISEKSEIFDDQFSVERPDGSNFTLKIRSTKLEDSAMYFCAPYRDRTNYGYTFGSGTRLTVV.

The chain joins TRBV4-2 to TRBJ1-4; D unclear. The CDR3 contains 15 residues. Per the germline V gene, CDR1 is LGHNA and CDR2 is YNFKEQ. Trimming removed 0 bases at V and 3 bases at J, with 8 bases between. CDR3 nucleotides: TGTGCCAGCAGCCAAGATCAGATTCCTAATGAAAAACTGTTTTTT. Encoded protein: CASSQDQIPNEKLFF.

V is TRBV28 and J is TRBJ2-3; 8 bases map to TRBD2. Germline V gives CDR1 MDHEN, CDR2 SYDVKM. The CDR3 runs to 17 residues. V was clipped by 1 base and J by 2 bases; unmatched bases: 8. The CDR3 nucleotides read TGTGCCAGCAGTTTATTCGCCGGGAGGGGGTCCACAGATACGCAGTATTTT. This codes for CASSLFAGRGSTDTQYF.

This chain uses TRBV18 with TRBJ2-7; 9 bases fit TRBD1. CDR3 length: 14 residues. Trimming removed 5 bases from V and 3 bases from J; junction bases left unmatched: 5. The germline V gene encodes CDR1 KGHSH and CDR2 LQKENI. The CDR3 region is CASSTGTGLYEQYF. The CDR3 coding sequence is TGTGCCAGCTCAACCGGGACAGGGCTCTACGAGCAGTACTTC.

This rearrangement joins TRBV28 to TRBJ1-1; D gene ambiguous. V was trimmed by 2 bases and J by 11 bases, leaving 21 bases between them. This CDR3 is built from 15 residues. Germline loops: CDR1 MDHEN, CDR2 SYDVKM. Written as DNA, the CDR3 is TGTGCCAGCAGTTTAATAGTCACAACCCTAGTCCCTGCTTTCTTT. It specifies CASSLIVTTLVPAFF.

The V call is TRBV6-1, the J call TRBJ1-6; tentative D call: TRBD1 (6 bases). The ends were cut back, 0 bases at V and 9 bases at J, with 27 bases in the middle. This CDR3 comprises 20 residues. The germline gives CDR1 MNHNS, CDR2 SASEGT. The CDR3 DNA sequence: TGTGCCAGCAGTGAAGCGATGTTAGGGAGGGGGGGAGCGCGGGGTTCACCCCTCCACTTT. Amino acid sequence: CASSEAMLGRGGARGSPLHF.

Notes on this clone: Additional DNA sequences in this sample encode the identical CDR3. The chain carries TRBV27 and TRBJ1-5, with 8 positions matching TRBD1. The CDR3 runs to 15 residues. Per the germline V gene, CDR1 is MNHEY and CDR2 is SMNVEV (reference sequence). The junction had 3 bases not matched to a gene; V was cut back by 3 bases and J by 2 bases. The CDR3 here is CASSLQGAGNQPQHF. The CDR3 DNA sequence: TGTGCCAGCAGTTTGCAGGGGGCCGGCAATCAGCCCCAGCATTTT.

The CDR3 loop reads CASSLGQGAGEQFF. In DNA form, the CDR3 reads TGTGCCAGCAGCTTAGGCCAGGGGGCGGGTGAGCAGTTCTTC. The chain couples TRBV7-9 to TRBJ2-1; 8 bases match TRBD1. The germline CDR1 and CDR2 sequences are SEHNR and FQNEAQ (reference sequence). CDR3 length: 14 amino acids. V was pared by 1 base and J by 9 bases, with 5 bases of the junction left unmatched.

This CDR3 reads CASRAPGQGGNNEQFF. In nucleotides, the CDR3 is TGTGCCAGCAGGGCCCCCGGACAGGGGGGGAACAATGAGCAGTTCTTC. The chain carries TRBV28 and TRBJ2-1, with TRBD1 identical over 10 bases. CDR1 MDHEN and CDR2 SYDVKM come from the germline V gene. The CDR3 runs 16 residues. The junction had 10 bases not matched to a gene; V was cut back by 6 bases and J by 5 bases. The full variable domain, with the rest looked up from reference TRBV28 and TRBJ2-1, is DVKVTQSSRYLVKRTGEKVFLECVQDMDHENMFWYRQDPGLGLRLIYFSYDVKMKEKGDIPEGYSVSREKKERFSLILESASTNQTSMYLCASRAPGQGGNNEQFFGPGTRLTVL.

The chain combines TRBV15 with TRBJ2-7, with unresolved D. Trimming left V 6 bases short and J 3 bases short, with 15 bases between. The germline CDR1 and CDR2 sequences are LNHNV and YYDKDF (reference sequence). The CDR3 spans 14 residues. The DNA of the CDR3 is TGTGCCACCAGTCGTACAGCTCCCCTCTACGAGCAGTACTTC. Its protein product is CATSRTAPLYEQYF.

The chain joins TRBV20-1 to TRBJ2-4; D gene ambiguous. There are 10 residues in the CDR3. Between the trimmed V and J ends, which lost 5 bases and 10 bases, there was a span of 9 bases. Germline loops: CDR1 DFQATT, CDR2 SNEGSKA (reference sequence). The CDR3 nucleotides read TGCAGTGCTCAGGCCACAATTCAGTACTTC. It codes for CSAQATIQYF.

V is TRBV4-1 and J is TRBJ2-1, with 10 bases identical to TRBD2. V gave up 2 bases and J gave up 12 bases; unmatched junction bases: 7. CDR1 is MGHRA, CDR2 YSYEKL, per germline. The CDR3 length is 14 residues. CDR3 in amino acids: CASSQLAGEVRQFF. The CDR3 DNA follows: TGCGCCAGCAGCCAACTAGCGGGAGAGGTAAGGCAGTTCTTC.

This chain connects TRBV2 to TRBJ1-3; 9 nucleotides match TRBD1. This CDR3 is 15 amino acids long. The junction had 4 bases not matched to a gene; V was cut back by 3 bases and J by 4 bases. Germline assignment: CDR1 SNHLY and CDR2 FYNNEI. The CDR3 here is CASSEGTGNGNTIYF. CDR3 nucleotide sequence: TGTGCCAGCAGTGAGGGGACAGGGAACGGAAACACCATATATTTT.

This rearrangement joins TRBV24-1 to TRBJ2-2, with 9 bases that match TRBD2. Germline loops: CDR1 KGHDR, CDR2 SFDVKD. CDR3 length: 16 residues. J was trimmed by 1 base and V by 5 bases; bases with no gene match: 4. The CDR3 coding sequence is TGTGCCACCAGTGGTCTGACTAGCGGGAACACCGGGGAGCTGTTTTTT. Protein product: CATSGLTSGNTGELFF.

The CDR3 loop reads CASSEWSGGMDTQYF. The DNA of the CDR3 is TGTGCCAGCAGTGAATGGTCAGGGGGCATGGATACGCAGTATTTT. V is TRBV6-1 and J is TRBJ2-3; 8 bases match TRBD1. J was trimmed by 6 bases and V by 2 bases; bases with no gene match: 7. CDR1 and CDR2 (germline): MNHNS, SASEGT. The CDR3 is 15 amino acids.

The V and J genes are TRBV13 and TRBJ2-3; weak D call: TRBD2 (6 bases). This CDR3 is built from 14 residues. The germline V gene has CDR1 PRHDT and CDR2 FYEKMQ (reference sequence). V lost 1 base, J lost 7 bases, and 12 bases lay in between. CDR3 protein: CASSLEAGRNTQYF. The CDR3 region has the DNA TGTGCCAGCAGCTTAGAGGCCGGGAGAAATACGCAGTATTTT.